A single sample is the source of the 18 T cell receptor beta chains below, sequenced in a study of blood T cell repertoires in COVID-19. TCRdb's copy holds only in-frame clones and misses some; the assay was immunoSEQ multiplex PCR. There are some 250,000 clones in the sample; around 87% occur only once, and 7.1% lies in the top ten. Sequenced material: peripheral blood. Source of these receptors: a woman aged 70-85 years with active or convalescent COVID-19.

The chain is built from TRBV6-5 and TRBJ1-5; tentatively, D is TRBD1 (5 bases). This CDR3 region has 15 residues. The V gene lost 6 bases and the J gene lost 0 bases, with 12 bases spanning the gap. Per the germline V gene, CDR1 is MNHEY and CDR2 is SVGAGI. The CDR3 sequence is CASRASGYSNQPQHF. CDR3 bases: TGTGCCAGCAGAGCCTCAGGGTATAGCAATCAGCCCCAGCATTTT.

This clone was counted between two and nine times. This chain connects TRBV18 to TRBJ1-5, with a possible D match to TRBD1 (6 bases). The CDR3 contains 16 residues. Trimming took off 2 bases at V and 11 bases at J, with 22 bases between the two ends. Germline CDR1 and CDR2: KGHSH and LQKENI. The CDR3 DNA reads as TGTGCCAGCTCACCAGGACAGCCAGGGGCTCCAGGGGCCCAGCATTTT. This gives the protein CASSPGQPGAPGAQHF. The whole variable domain, remainder taken from reference TRBV18 and TRBJ1-5, is NAGVMQNPRHLVRRRGQEARLRCSPMKGHSHVYWYRQLPEEGLKFMVYLQKENIIDESGMPKERFSAEFPKEGPSILRIQQVVRGDSAAYFCASSPGQPGAPGAQHFGDGTRLSIL.

The chain uses TRBV7-9 and TRBJ1-3; 7 bases map to TRBD1. The CDR3 has 16 amino acids. V gave up 5 bases and J gave up 6 bases; unmatched junction bases: 13. The germline V gene encodes CDR1 SEHNR and CDR2 FQNEAQ (reference sequence). As DNA, the CDR3 is TGTGCCAGCAGCGAATGGGACAGCCGTGCCACAAACACCATATATTTT. This translates into CASSEWDSRATNTIYF.

The chain links TRBV7-2 to TRBJ1-4; TRBD1 might be the D (6 bases). V gave up 3 bases and J gave up 5 bases, with 13 bases separating them. This CDR3 has 15 amino acids. Germline loops: CDR1 SGHTA, CDR2 FQGNSA. CDR3 sequence: CASSFRTAGNEKLFF. The CDR3 nucleotides are TGTGCCAGCAGCTTTCGGACAGCTGGAAATGAAAAACTGTTTTTT.

This clone has just a few counts. The chain has TRBV6-5 and TRBJ1-2; tentatively, D is TRBD1 (6 bases). Per germline, CDR1 MNHEY and CDR2 SVGAGI. The V and J ends lost 11 bases and 1 base respectively, with 11 bases between them. The CDR3 consists of 12 residues. CDR3 residues: CAEGEGNYGYTF. The CDR3, as DNA: TGTGCCGAGGGGGAGGGTAACTATGGCTACACCTTC.

The chain recombines TRBV11-1 with TRBJ2-7; 7 nucleotides agree with TRBD1. Germline V CDR1 and CDR2: SGHAT, FQDESV (reference sequence). V trimming: 5 bases; J trimming: 3 bases; junction bases outside the gene matches: 4. This CDR3 contains 13 residues. As DNA, the CDR3 is TGTGCCAGCAGCCGAGACAGGGTCTACGAGCAGTACTTC. This gives the protein CASSRDRVYEQYF. Looking up the rest from reference TRBV11-1 and TRBJ2-7 gives the full variable domain: EAEVAQSPRYKITEKSQAVAFWCDPISGHATLYWYRQILGQGPELLVQFQDESVVDDSQLPKDRFSAERLKGVDSTLKIQPAELGDSAMYLCASSRDRVYEQYFGPGTRLTVT.

The gene calls are TRBV7-2 and TRBJ2-2; 9 bases fit TRBD2. Losses at the gene ends were 4 bases for V and 5 bases for J; bases not matched to a gene: 5. The CDR3 extends over 15 amino acids. The V gene's germline CDR1 is SGHTA and CDR2 FQGNSA. CDR3 amino acids: CASSWGLARTGELFF. The CDR3 region has the DNA TGTGCCAGCAGCTGGGGACTAGCAAGGACCGGGGAGCTGTTTTTT. Filled out from reference TRBV7-2 and TRBJ2-2, the complete variable domain reads GAGVSQSPSNKVTEKGKDVELRCDPISGHTALYWYRQSLGQGLEFLIYFQGNSAPDKSGLPSDRFSAERTGGSVSTLTIQRTQQEDSAVYLCASSWGLARTGELFFGEGSRLTVL.

The chain joins TRBV5-1 to TRBJ2-4; D might be TRBD1 (5 bases). V was clipped by 0 bases and J by 6 bases, with 13 bases between them. Germline V gives CDR1 SGHRS, CDR2 YFSETQ. The CDR3 length is 15 residues. In DNA, the CDR3 is TGCGCCAGCAGCTTGGAGGCAGGGTATGGAAACATTCAGTACTTC. Amino acid sequence: CASSLEAGYGNIQYF.

The rearrangement uses TRBV9 and TRBJ1-6, with TRBD1 identical over 9 bases. J lost 0 bases, V lost 3 bases, and 10 bases had no gene match. CDR1 SGDLS and CDR2 YYNGEE come from the germline V gene. The CDR3 has 19 residues. The CDR3 spells CASSADSQGASSYNSPLHF. CDR3 DNA: TGTGCCAGCAGCGCAGATTCACAGGGGGCGAGCTCCTATAATTCACCCCTCCACTTT.

The chain links TRBV5-1 to TRBJ2-7, with D unresolved. Germline-derived CDR1 and CDR2 are SGHRS and YFSETQ. CDR3 length: 15 residues. Between the trimmed V and J ends, which lost 3 bases and 3 bases, there was a span of 16 bases. Here the CDR3 reads CASSSSGSAYYEQYF. The CDR3 coding sequence is TGCGCCAGCAGCTCCTCCGGGTCGGCCTACTACGAGCAGTACTTC.

The V call is TRBV19, the J call TRBJ2-6, with 8 positions matching TRBD1. With V trimmed by 2 bases and J by 2 bases, 20 bases remained unmatched. The CDR3 sequence is 22 residues long. Per germline, CDR1 LNHDA and CDR2 SQIVND (reference sequence). As DNA, the CDR3 is TGTGCCAGTAGTATAAGTCGGGACAGGATGCTAACTCCGATCACTGGGGCCAACGTCCTGACTTTC. As protein: CASSISRDRMLTPITGANVLTF. Full variable domain (outside the CDR3, taken from reference TRBV19 and TRBJ2-6): DGGITQSPKYLFRKEGQNVTLSCEQNLNHDAMYWYRQDPGQGLRLIYYSQIVNDFQKGDIAEGYSVSREKKESFPLTVTSAQKNPTAFYLCASSISRDRMLTPITGANVLTFGAGSRLTVL.

This chain uses TRBV3-1 (or the pseudogene TRBV3-2) with TRBJ2-1; D is possibly TRBD2 (5 bases). The germline V and J ends were trimmed by 6 bases and 4 bases, with 7 bases remaining between them. CDR1 is LGHDT and CDR2 is YNNKEL in the germline V gene (reference sequence). This CDR3 is built from 12 residues. CDR3 in amino acids: CASRDSYNEQFF. The CDR3 nucleotides read TGTGCCAGCAGGGACTCTTACAATGAGCAGTTCTTC.

The V call is TRBV10-1, the J call TRBJ2-5, with D perhaps TRBD2 (7 bases). Trimming took off 4 bases at V and 7 bases at J, with 16 bases between the two ends. Germline V gene lookup returns CDR1 WNHNN and CDR2 SYGVQD (reference sequence). The CDR3 spans 14 residues. The CDR3 nucleotides read TGCGCCAGCAGTGGCGGGGGCCTCGGCGGGACCCAGTACTTC. Translated: CASSGGGLGGTQYF.

V is TRBV5-6 and J is TRBJ1-1, with 7 bases fitting TRBD1. V shed 4 bases, J shed 4 bases, and the junction held 1 base outside the gene matches. Germline V gene data show CDR1 as SGHDT and CDR2 as YYEEEE. The CDR3 has 12 residues. The CDR3 spells CASSQGGTEAFF. The CDR3, as DNA: TGTGCCAGCAGCCAGGGGGGCACTGAAGCTTTCTTT.

In DNA form, the CDR3 reads TGTGCCAGCAGCCGGGCGGGGAATACGCAGTATTTT. As protein: CASSRAGNTQYF. The chain uses TRBV7-2 and TRBJ2-3; D possibly corresponds to TRBD2 (6 bases). Germline V CDR1 and CDR2: SGHTA, FQGNSA. The V and J ends lost 5 bases and 7 bases respectively, with 10 bases between them. The CDR3 has 12 amino acids.

The chain employs TRBV7-2 and TRBJ1-1; TRBD1 is a possible D gene (5 bases). Germline CDR1 and CDR2: SGHTA and FQGNSA. The CDR3 totals 15 residues. Trimming cost V 6 bases and J 0 bases, with 14 bases left between them. The CDR3 is CASRPQGGMNTEAFF. The CDR3 nucleotides read TGTGCCAGCAGACCGCAGGGAGGGATGAACACTGAAGCTTTCTTT. The whole variable domain, remainder taken from reference TRBV7-2 and TRBJ1-1, is GAGVSQSPSNKVTEKGKDVELRCDPISGHTALYWYRQSLGQGLEFLIYFQGNSAPDKSGLPSDRFSAERTGGSVSTLTIQRTQQEDSAVYLCASRPQGGMNTEAFFGQGTRLTVV.

The chain uses TRBV6-2 or TRBV6-3 and TRBJ2-7, with D maybe TRBD2 (6 bases). Trimming removed 4 bases from V and 3 bases from J, with 19 bases in between. This CDR3 contains 16 residues. Germline CDR1 reads MNHEY; CDR2 reads SVGEGT. The CDR3 coding sequence is TGTGCCAGCAGTTGGACTATTCGTAGGATGGGCTACGAGCAGTACTTC. Translated, it gives CASSWTIRRMGYEQYF.

The CDR3 DNA sequence: TGTGCCAGCAGCCAATCCTTTAATGAGCAGTTCTTC. Its protein is CASSQSFNEQFF. The genes are TRBV3-1 (or the pseudogene TRBV3-2) and TRBJ2-1; D not resolved. Germline lookup yields CDR1 LGHDT and CDR2 YNNKEL (reference sequence). CDR3 length equals 12 residues. V lost 2 bases and J 7 bases, leaving 6 bases between the germline ends.